The sequence of this T cell receptor (beta chain) was determined in a study of cytomegalovirus exposure and HLA in healthy donors. Separate from the approximately 670-subject first cohort was the approximately 130-subject validation cohort, to which the donors belonged. Clones were sequenced by immunoSEQ multiplex PCR, and TCRdb holds only the in-frame ones, with some missing. The sample has over 150,000 clones, over 85% seen once. General study points: The study found most TCR sequences rare, yet found some public TCRs in many donors. Reports showed the classifier diagnosing cytomegalovirus status with high specificity and sensitivity.

V was pared by 6 bases and J by 2 bases, with 9 bases of the junction left unmatched. Germline V gives CDR1 LNHDA, CDR2 SQIVND (reference sequence). The CDR3 consists of 15 residues. This clone was seen a single time. Its antigen is currently unknown. Sequenced input: PBMCs. The TCR sequence derives from a woman aged 18-29 years in good health and CMV-seropositive. V usage is TRBV19 and J usage is TRBJ1-2; 7 positions agree with TRBD1. CDR3 DNA: TGTGCCAGTAGCGATAGGACAGGACACAACTATGGCTACACCTTC. Translating it yields CASSDRTGHNYGYTF.